This record looks at one T cell receptor beta chain sequence and its context. The antigen is not known. The sample is drawn from a study of T cells after yellow fever vaccination. Findings of the study overall: The CD4 compartment and the CD8 compartment contained a small share of clonotypes in common. Any FACS-sorted repertoire could hold abundant clonotypes that contaminate it from the bulk population.

V was trimmed by 2 bases and J by 2 bases, leaving 5 bases between them. This CDR3 region has 13 residues. CDR1 and CDR2 from the germline V gene are SNHLY and FYNNEI. TCR cDNA was made by 5'RACE template switching, adding a universal primer site and UMIs. MiXCR, applied by TCRdb to the 5' RACE reads, yields one record per CDR3 protein. This table holds roughly 340,000 distinct CDR3 sequences, around 4.1% found once. This chain links TRBV2 with TRBJ2-3; no clear D gene. Sequences were derived from PBMCs, sampled 5 days after the yellow fever booster vaccination. The origin of this receptor is a man aged 18 to 29 who received the YFV17D yellow fever vaccine. CDR3 DNA sequence: TGTGCCAGCAGTGAAACAGCCACAGATACGCAGTATTTT. This codes for CASSETATDTQYF.